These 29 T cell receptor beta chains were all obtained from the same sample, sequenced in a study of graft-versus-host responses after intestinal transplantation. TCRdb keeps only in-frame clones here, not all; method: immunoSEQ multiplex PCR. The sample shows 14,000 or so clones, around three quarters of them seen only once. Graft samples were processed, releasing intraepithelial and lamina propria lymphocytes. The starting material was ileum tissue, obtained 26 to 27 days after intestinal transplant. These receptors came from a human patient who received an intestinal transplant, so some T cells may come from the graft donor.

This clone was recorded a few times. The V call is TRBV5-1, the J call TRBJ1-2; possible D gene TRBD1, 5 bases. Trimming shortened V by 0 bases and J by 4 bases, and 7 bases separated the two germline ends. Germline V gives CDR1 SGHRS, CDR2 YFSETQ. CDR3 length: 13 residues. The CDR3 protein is CASSLVTGYGYTF. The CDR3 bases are TGCGCCAGCAGCTTGGTAACAGGCTATGGCTACACCTTC.

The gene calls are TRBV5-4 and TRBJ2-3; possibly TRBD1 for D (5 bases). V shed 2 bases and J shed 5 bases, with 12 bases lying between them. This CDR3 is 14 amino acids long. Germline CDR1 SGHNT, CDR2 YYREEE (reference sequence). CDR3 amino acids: CASSFQGNGDTQYF. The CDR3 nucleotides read TGTGCCAGCAGCTTCCAGGGTAACGGAGATACGCAGTATTTT.

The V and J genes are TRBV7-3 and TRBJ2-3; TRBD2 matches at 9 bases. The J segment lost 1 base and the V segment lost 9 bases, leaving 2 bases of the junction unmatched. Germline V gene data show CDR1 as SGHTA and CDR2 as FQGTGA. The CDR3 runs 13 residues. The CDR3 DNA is TGTGCCAGTAGCGGGGGCGGCACAGATACGCAGTATTTT. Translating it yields CASSGGGTDTQYF.

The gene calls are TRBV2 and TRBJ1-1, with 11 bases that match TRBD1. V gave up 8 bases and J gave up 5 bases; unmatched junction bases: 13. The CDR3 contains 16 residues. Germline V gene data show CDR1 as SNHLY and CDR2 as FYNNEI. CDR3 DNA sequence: TGTGCCAGCCTCGCGGGACAGGGGGTAAAACGGACTGAAGCTTTCTTT. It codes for CASLAGQGVKRTEAFF. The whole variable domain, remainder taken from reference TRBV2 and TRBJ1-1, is EPEVTQTPSHQVTQMGQEVILRCVPISNHLYFYWYRQILGQKVEFLVSFYNNEISEKSEIFDDQFSVERPDGSNFTLKIRSTKLEDSAMYFCASLAGQGVKRTEAFFGQGTRLTVV.

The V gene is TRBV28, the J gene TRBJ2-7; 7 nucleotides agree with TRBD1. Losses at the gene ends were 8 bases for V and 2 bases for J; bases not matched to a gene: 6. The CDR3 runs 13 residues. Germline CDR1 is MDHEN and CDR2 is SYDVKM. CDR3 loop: CASYRDSPYEQYV. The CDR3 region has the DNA TGTGCCAGCTACCGGGACAGTCCCTACGAGCAGTACGTC.

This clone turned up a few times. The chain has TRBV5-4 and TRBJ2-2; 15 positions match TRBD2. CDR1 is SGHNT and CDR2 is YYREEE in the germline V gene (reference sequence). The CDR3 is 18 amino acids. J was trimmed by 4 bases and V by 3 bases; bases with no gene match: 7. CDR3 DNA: TGTGCCAGCAGCTGGACTAGCGGGGGGGCCATCAGCACCGGGGAGCTGTTTTTT. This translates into CASSWTSGGAISTGELFF.

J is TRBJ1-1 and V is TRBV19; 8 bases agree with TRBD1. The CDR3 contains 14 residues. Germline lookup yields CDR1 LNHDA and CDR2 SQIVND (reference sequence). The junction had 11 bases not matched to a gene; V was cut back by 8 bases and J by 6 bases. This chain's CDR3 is CASAVDRVSSEAFF. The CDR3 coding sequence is TGTGCCAGTGCTGTGGACAGGGTTTCCTCTGAAGCTTTCTTT. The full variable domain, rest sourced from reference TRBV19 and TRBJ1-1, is DGGITQSPKYLFRKEGQNVTLSCEQNLNHDAMYWYRQDPGQGLRLIYYSQIVNDFQKGDIAEGYSVSREKKESFPLTVTSAQKNPTAFYLCASAVDRVSSEAFFGQGTRLTVV.

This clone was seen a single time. In DNA form, the CDR3 reads TGTGCCAGCAGCCCCGGAGGAAAAAACACTGAAGCTTTCTTT. Its protein product is CASSPGGKNTEAFF. V is TRBV7-6 and J is TRBJ1-1; no reliable D call. Germline loops: CDR1 SGHVS, CDR2 FNYEAQ. V was cut by 5 bases and J by 2 bases, with 12 bases left in between. The CDR3 runs to 14 residues.

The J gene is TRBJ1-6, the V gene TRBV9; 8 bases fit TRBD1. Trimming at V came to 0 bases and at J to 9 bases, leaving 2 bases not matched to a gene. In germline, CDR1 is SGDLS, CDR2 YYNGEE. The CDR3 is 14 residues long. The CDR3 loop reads CASSVGQGASPLHF. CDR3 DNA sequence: TGTGCCAGCAGCGTAGGCCAGGGGGCTTCACCCCTCCACTTT.

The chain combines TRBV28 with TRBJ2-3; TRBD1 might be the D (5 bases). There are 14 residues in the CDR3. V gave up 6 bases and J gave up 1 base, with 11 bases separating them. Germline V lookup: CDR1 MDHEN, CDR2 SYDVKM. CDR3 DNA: TGTGCCAGCAGAGAACAGGACCGCACAGATACGCAGTATTTT. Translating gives CASREQDRTDTQYF. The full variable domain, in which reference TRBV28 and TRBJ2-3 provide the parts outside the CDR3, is DVKVTQSSRYLVKRTGEKVFLECVQDMDHENMFWYRQDPGLGLRLIYFSYDVKMKEKGDIPEGYSVSREKKERFSLILESASTNQTSMYLCASREQDRTDTQYFGPGTRLTVL.

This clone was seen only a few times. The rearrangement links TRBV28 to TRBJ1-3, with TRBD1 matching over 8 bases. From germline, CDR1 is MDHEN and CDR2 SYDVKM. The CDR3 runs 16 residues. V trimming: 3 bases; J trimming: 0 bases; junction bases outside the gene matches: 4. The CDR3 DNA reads TGTGCCAGCAGTTTGCTTACAGGGGGCTCTGGAAACACCATATATTTT. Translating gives CASSLLTGGSGNTIYF. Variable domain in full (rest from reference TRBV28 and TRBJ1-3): DVKVTQSSRYLVKRTGEKVFLECVQDMDHENMFWYRQDPGLGLRLIYFSYDVKMKEKGDIPEGYSVSREKKERFSLILESASTNQTSMYLCASSLLTGGSGNTIYFGEGSWLTVV.

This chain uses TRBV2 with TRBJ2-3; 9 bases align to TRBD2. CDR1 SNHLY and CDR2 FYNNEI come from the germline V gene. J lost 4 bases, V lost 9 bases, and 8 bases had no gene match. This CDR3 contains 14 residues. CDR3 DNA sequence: TGTGCCAGTAGCGGGGGAGGGGGAGCAGATACGCAGTATTTT. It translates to CASSGGGGADTQYF.

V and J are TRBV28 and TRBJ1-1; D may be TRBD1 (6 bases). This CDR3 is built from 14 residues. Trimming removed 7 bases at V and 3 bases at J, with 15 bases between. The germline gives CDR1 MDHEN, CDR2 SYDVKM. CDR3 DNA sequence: TGTGCCAGCACCCCTGGGGGGGCCGACACTGAAGCTTTCTTT. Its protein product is CASTPGGADTEAFF.

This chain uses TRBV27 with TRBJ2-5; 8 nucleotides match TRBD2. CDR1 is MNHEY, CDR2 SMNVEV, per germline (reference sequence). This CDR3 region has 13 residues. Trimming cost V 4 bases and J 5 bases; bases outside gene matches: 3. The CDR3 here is CASSSGTRETQYF. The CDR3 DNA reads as TGTGCCAGCAGTTCCGGGACTAGGGAGACCCAGTACTTC.

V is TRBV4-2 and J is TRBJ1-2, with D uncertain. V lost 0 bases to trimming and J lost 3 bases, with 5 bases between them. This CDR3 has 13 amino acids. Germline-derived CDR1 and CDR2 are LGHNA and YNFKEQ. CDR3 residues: CASSQEGDYGYTF. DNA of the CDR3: TGTGCCAGCAGCCAAGAGGGCGACTATGGCTACACCTTC.

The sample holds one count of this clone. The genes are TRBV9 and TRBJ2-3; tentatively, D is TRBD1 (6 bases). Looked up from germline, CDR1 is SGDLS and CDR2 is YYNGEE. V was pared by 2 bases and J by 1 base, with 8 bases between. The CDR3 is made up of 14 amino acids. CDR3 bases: TGTGCCAGCAGCGTTGGACAGCGCACAGATACGCAGTATTTT. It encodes CASSVGQRTDTQYF.

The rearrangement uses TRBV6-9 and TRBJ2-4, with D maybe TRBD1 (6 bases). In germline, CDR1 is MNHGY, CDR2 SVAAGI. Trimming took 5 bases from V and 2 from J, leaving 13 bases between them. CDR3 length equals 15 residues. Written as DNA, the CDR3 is TGTGCCAGCAGTCCGATCAGGGGATCCAAAAACATTCAGTACTTC. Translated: CASSPIRGSKNIQYF.

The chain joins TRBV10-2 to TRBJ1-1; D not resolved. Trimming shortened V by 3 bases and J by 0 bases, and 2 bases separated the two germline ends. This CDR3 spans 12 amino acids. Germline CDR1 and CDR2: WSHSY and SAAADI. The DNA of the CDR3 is TGCGCCAGCAGTGACTTGAACACTGAAGCTTTCTTT. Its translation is CASSDLNTEAFF.

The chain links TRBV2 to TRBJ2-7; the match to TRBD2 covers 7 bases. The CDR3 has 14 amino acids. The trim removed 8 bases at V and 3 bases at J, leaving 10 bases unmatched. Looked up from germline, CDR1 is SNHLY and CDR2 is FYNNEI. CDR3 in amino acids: CASARASGLYEQYV. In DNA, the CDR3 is TGTGCCAGCGCAAGGGCTAGCGGACTCTACGAGCAGTACGTC.

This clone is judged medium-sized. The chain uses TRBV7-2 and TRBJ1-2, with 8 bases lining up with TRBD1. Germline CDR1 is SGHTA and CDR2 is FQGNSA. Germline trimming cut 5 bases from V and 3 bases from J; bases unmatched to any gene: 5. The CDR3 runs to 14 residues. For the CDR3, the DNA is TGTGCCAGCAGCGCACGGACAGGGCACTATGGCTACACCTTC. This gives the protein CASSARTGHYGYTF.

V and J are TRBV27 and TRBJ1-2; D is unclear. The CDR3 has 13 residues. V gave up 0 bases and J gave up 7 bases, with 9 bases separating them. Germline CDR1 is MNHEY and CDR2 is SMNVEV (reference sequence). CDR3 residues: CASSLSPSRGYTF. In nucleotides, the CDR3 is TGTGCCAGCAGTTTATCCCCCTCGCGTGGCTACACCTTC.

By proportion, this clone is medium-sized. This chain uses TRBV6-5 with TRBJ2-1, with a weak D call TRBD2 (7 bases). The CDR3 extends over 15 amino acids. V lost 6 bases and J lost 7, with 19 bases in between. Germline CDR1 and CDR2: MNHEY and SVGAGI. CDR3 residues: CASRPPGGLSNEQFF. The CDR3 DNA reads TGTGCCAGCAGGCCCCCGGGGGGCCTATCAAATGAGCAGTTCTTC.

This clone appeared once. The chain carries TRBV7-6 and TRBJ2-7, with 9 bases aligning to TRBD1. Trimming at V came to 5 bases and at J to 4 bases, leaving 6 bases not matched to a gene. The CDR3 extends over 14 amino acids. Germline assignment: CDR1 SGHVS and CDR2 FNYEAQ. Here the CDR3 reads CASSPGTGTYEQYF. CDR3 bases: TGTGCCAGCAGCCCTGGGACAGGGACTTACGAGCAGTACTTC.

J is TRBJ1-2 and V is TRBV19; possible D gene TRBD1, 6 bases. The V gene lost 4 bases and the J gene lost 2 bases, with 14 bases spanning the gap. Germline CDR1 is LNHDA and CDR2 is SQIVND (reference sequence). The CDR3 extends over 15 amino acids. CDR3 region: CASSRRTVQNYGYTF. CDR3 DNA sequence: TGTGCCAGTAGTAGACGGACAGTCCAGAACTATGGCTACACCTTC.

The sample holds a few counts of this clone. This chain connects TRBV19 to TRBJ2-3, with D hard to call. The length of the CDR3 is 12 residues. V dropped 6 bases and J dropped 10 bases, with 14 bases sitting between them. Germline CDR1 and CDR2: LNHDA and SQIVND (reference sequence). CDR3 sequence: CASSQYSLAQYF. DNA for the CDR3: TGTGCCAGTAGCCAATACTCCTTGGCGCAGTATTTT. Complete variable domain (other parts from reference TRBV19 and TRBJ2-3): DGGITQSPKYLFRKEGQNVTLSCEQNLNHDAMYWYRQDPGQGLRLIYYSQIVNDFQKGDIAEGYSVSREKKESFPLTVTSAQKNPTAFYLCASSQYSLAQYFGPGTRLTVL.

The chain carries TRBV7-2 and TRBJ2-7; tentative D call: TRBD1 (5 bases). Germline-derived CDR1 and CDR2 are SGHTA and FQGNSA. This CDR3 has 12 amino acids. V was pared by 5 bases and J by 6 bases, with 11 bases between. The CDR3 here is CASSTQGGEQYV. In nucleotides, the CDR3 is TGTGCCAGCAGCACCCAGGGTGGCGAGCAGTACGTC.

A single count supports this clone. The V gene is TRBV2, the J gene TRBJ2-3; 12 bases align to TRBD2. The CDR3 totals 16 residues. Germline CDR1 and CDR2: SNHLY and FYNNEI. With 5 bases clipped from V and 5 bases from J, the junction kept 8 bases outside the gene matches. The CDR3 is CASSTSSGGALDTQYF. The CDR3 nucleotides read TGTGCCAGCAGTACCTCTAGCGGGGGGGCCTTAGATACGCAGTATTTT.

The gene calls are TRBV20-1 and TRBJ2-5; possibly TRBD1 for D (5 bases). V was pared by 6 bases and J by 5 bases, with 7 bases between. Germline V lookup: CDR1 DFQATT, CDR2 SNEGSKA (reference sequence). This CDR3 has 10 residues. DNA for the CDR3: TGCAGTGCCAGGGTTGAGACCCAGTACTTC. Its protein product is CSARVETQYF.

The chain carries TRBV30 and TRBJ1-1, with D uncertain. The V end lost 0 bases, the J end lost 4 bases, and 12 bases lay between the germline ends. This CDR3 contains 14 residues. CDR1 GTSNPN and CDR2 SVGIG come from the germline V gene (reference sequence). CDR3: CAWSVGAGGTEAFF. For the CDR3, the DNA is TGTGCCTGGAGTGTTGGCGCCGGAGGCACTGAAGCTTTCTTT.